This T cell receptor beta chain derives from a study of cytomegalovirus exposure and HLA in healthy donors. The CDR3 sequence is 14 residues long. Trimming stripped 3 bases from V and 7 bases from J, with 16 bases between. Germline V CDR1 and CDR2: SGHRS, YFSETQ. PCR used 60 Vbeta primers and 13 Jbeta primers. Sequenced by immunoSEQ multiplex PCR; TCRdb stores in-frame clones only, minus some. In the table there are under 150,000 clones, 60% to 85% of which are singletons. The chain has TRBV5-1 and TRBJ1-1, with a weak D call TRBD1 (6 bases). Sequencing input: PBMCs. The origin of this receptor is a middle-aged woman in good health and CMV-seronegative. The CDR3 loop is CASSSKTGVDEAFF. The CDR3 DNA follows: TGCGCCAGCAGCTCGAAGACAGGAGTCGATGAAGCTTTCTTT.